The T cell receptor (beta chain) under discussion was sequenced for a study of human T cells and chemical hapten exposure. For the study at large: Small differences in pooled library volume mainly drove the variation in TCR yields per sample.

Whole-study results and caveats: TCRs at a frequency above 1 in 1000 stayed unchanged with DPC sensitization.

The study extracted total RNA from unfractionated whole blood. This clonotype has at least ten counts. The antigen remains undetermined. Unique molecular identifiers were attached to individual cDNA molecules within the library. Authors' methods: With a range of 23,224 to 690,600, the median per sample was about 87,000 TCRs. TCRdb re-called the 5' RACE reads through MiXCR, storing one row per CDR3 protein. None of the V and J calls come from the authors' own analysis; TCRdb made them. The data hold about 140,000 distinct CDR3 sequences, with around 4% observed a single time. The clonotype comes from a female donor in good health.

CDR3 amino acids: CATSTGMNTEAFF. For the CDR3, the DNA is TGTGCCACCAGTACAGGGATGAACACTGAAGCTTTCTTT. The chain recombines TRBV15 with TRBJ1-1, with D possibly TRBD1 on 6 matching bases. Germline CDR1 reads LNHNV; CDR2 reads YYDKDF (reference sequence). Trimming cost V 6 bases and J 0 bases, with 8 bases left between them. CDR3 length equals 13 residues.